This entry lists 6 T cell receptor delta chains sequenced from one sample in a study of TRDV2 sequences in healthy donors. TCRdb reran clone calling via CATT on the PCR reads. The table lists 1,700 or so delta-chain clones, approximately 16% of them singletons, with around three fifths in the top ten. The sequencing input was Vd2+ gamma-delta T cells from blood. The receptors were sampled from a human donor in good health.

This clone is medium-sized. The V call is TRDV2, the J call TRDJ1; TRDD3 aligns across 10 bases. Germline V gene data show CDR1 as GEAIGNYY and CDR2 as EKD. This CDR3 is built from 21 residues. Germline trimming cut 3 bases from V and 2 bases from J; bases unmatched to any gene: 23. The CDR3 is CACDPIPTTDKVLGDTDKLIF. The CDR3 DNA reads as TGTGCCTGTGACCCGATTCCAACTACGGACAAAGTACTGGGGGATACCGATAAACTCATCTTT.

In its sample, this clone ranks as medium-sized. V usage is TRDV2 and J usage is TRDJ1; 7 nucleotides match TRDD3. Germline CDR1 is GEAIGNYY and CDR2 is EKD. V lost 1 base and J lost 11; bases outside the gene matches: 15. CDR3 length: 15 amino acids. CDR3 DNA sequence: TGTGCCTGTGACACGGTGGGGGAGATAACACCTCGGCTCATCTTT. It yields the protein CACDTVGEITPRLIF.

A few counts support this clone. The chain links TRDV2 to TRDJ3; D call uncertain. CDR3 length: 17 residues. Germline V gives CDR1 GEAIGNYY, CDR2 EKD. Between the trimmed V and J ends, which lost 0 bases and 0 bases, there was a span of 8 bases. The CDR3 DNA sequence: TGTGCCTGTGACACCCTACTTGGCTCCTGGGACACCCGACAGATGTTTTTC. The encoded protein is CACDTLLGSWDTRQMFF.

Notes on this clone: With a much larger clone just one base away, this may be a read error. J is TRDJ3 and V is TRDV2, with TRDD3 identical over 8 bases. Per germline, CDR1 GEAIGNYY and CDR2 EKD. CDR3 length equals 21 residues. The CDR3 spells CACDSTYTGGSSSWDTRRMFF. CDR3 in DNA: TGTGCCTGTGACTCAACATATACTGGGGGCTCCAGCTCCTGGGACACCCGACGGATGTTTTTC.

By its share, this clone is medium-sized. The V call is TRDV2, the J call TRDJ1, with 7 bases lining up with TRDD3. The CDR3 extends over 18 amino acids. V gave up 3 bases and J gave up 0 bases; unmatched junction bases: 15. Germline CDR1 reads GEAIGNYY; CDR2 reads EKD. For the CDR3, the DNA is TGTGCCTGTGACCGACTTGGGCCTACTGGGGAAGACACCGATAAACTCATCTTT. Protein product: CACDRLGPTGEDTDKLIF.

This clone came up a few times. A much larger clone lies a single base off, so this may be a read error. Additional DNA sequences in this sample encode the identical CDR3. J is TRDJ1 and V is TRDV2; the match to TRDD3 covers 7 bases. The CDR3 loop spans 17 amino acids. CDR1 GEAIGNYY and CDR2 EKD come from the germline V gene. V shed 0 bases and J 0 bases; nucleotides not matched to a gene: 9. The CDR3 sequence: CACDTVAGGLNTDKLIF. In DNA form, the CDR3 reads TGTGCCTGTGACACCGTAGCTGGGGGCCTCAACACCGATAAACTCATCTTT.